This T cell receptor beta chain was profiled in a study of blood T cell repertoires in COVID-19. Repertoires were generated with immunoSEQ multiplex PCR, while TCRdb's copy carries only in-frame clones and drops some. This table has some 16,000 clones, 80% to 90% appearing once. Input material: peripheral blood. The TCR originated in a human donor with active COVID-19. The donor label of this sample is uncertain.

The CDR3 DNA follows: TGTGCCAGCAGTAAGACAGGTAGCCCTGGAAACACCATATATTTT. Translating it yields CASSKTGSPGNTIYF. The rearrangement uses TRBV7-9 and TRBJ1-3, with D possibly matching TRBD1 (6 bases). The germline V gene has CDR1 SEHNR and CDR2 FQNEAQ (reference sequence). The CDR3 length is 15 residues. V lost 6 bases and J 2 bases, leaving 14 bases between the germline ends.